Listed here are 9 T cell receptor beta chains from one sample, sequenced in a study of T cells in Graves' hyperthyroidism and ophthalmopathy (dated by TCRdb to about 2019). Libraries were built with multiplex PCR. The sequencer listed for this sample is Illumina HiSeq 2000. The TCR beta CDR3 regions were amplified from RNA transcripts. The first round of RT-PCR for the TCR CDR3 was performed with the HTBI primer set and the Qiagen OneStep RT-PCR kit. Through fastp at Q25 and MiXCR, TCRdb rebuilt clones from the public reads, retaining in-frame beta chains. All rows with the same CDR3 protein become a single entry with the most common DNA and genes. The table for this sample lists about 420,000 distinct CDR3 sequences; roughly 14% of them were counted only once. The ten largest clones represent roughly 7.7% of the sample. Sequenced: blood. The receptors derive from a young woman with Graves' hyperthyroidism.

In its sample, this clonotype was seen many times. This sequence joins TRBV20-1 and TRBJ2-4; D could derive from TRBD1 or TRBD2 (7 bases each). The CDR3 extends over 17 amino acids. In germline, CDR1 is DFQATT, CDR2 SNEGSKA (reference sequence). V was shortened by 3 bases and J by 1 base, with 19 bases between the two germline ends. The DNA for the CDR3 is TGCAGTGCTAGGGGGGGGACAGACGTGATTGCCAAAAACATTCAGTACTTC. It translates to CSARGGTDVIAKNIQYF.

This clonotype was counted ten times or more. J is TRBJ2-7 and V is TRBV30; no reliable D call. V gave up 4 bases and J gave up 7 bases, with 11 bases separating them. Germline lookup yields CDR1 GTSNPN and CDR2 SVGIG (reference sequence). The CDR3 totals 11 residues. The CDR3 loop is CAWTASGEQYF. The CDR3 region has the DNA TGTGCCTGGACCGCGAGTGGAGAGCAGTACTTC.

The V and J genes are TRBV9 and TRBJ2-1, with 14 positions matching TRBD2. Germline V gene sequence: CDR1 SGDLS, CDR2 YYNGEE. The CDR3 is made up of 18 amino acids. Trimming took 4 bases from V and 6 from J; bases not matched to a gene: 12. CDR3 in DNA: TGTGCCAGCAGCTCGGGACTAGCGGGGGCCCCTGGGGGCAATGAGCAGTTCTTC. Encoded protein: CASSSGLAGAPGGNEQFF.

This clonotype was recorded many times. This rearrangement joins TRBV7-9 to TRBJ1-6; D remains unclear. The germline CDR1 and CDR2 sequences are SEHNR and FQNEAQ (reference sequence). There are 12 residues in the CDR3. Trimming cost V 4 bases and J 7 bases, with 5 bases left between them. Here the CDR3 DNA reads TGTGCCAGCAGCTGGGAGAATTCACCCCTCCACTTT. Protein sequence: CASSWENSPLHF.

This clonotype was seen many times. In DNA, the CDR3 is TGTGCCAGCAGCCAGGGACAGGGGGCCTATGGCTACACCTTC. Protein: CASSQGQGAYGYTF. The V and J genes are TRBV3-1 and TRBJ1-2; TRBD1 matches at 12 bases. The CDR3 is 14 residues long. The V segment lost 3 bases and the J segment 4 bases; nucleotides outside the gene matches: 0. CDR1 LGHDT and CDR2 YNNKEL come from the germline V gene (reference sequence).

This clonotype was seen ten or more times. This sequence joins TRBV12-5 and TRBJ2-5; D may be TRBD1 (6 bases). The V end lost 1 base, the J end lost 1 base, and 13 bases lay between the germline ends. This CDR3 has 16 residues. CDR1 is LGHNT, CDR2 FRNRAP, per germline. The CDR3 nucleotides read TGTGCTAGTGGTTTGGATTCAGGGGTGGCCCAAGAGACCCAGTACTTC. Translation gives CASGLDSGVAQETQYF.

This clonotype was recorded at least ten times. The CDR3 protein is CASSSGTANYGYTF. CDR3 sequence (DNA): TGTGCCAGCAGTTCTGGGACAGCTAACTATGGCTACACCTTC. J is TRBJ1-2 and V is TRBV28; 7 bases are a match to TRBD1. The CDR3 covers 14 residues. The germline V gene encodes CDR1 MDHEN and CDR2 SYDVKM. V lost 4 bases and J lost 0; bases outside the gene matches: 2.

This clonotype has at least ten counts. V and J are TRBV28 and TRBJ2-7; D is undetermined. CDR3 length: 13 residues. V lost 3 bases and J 3 bases, leaving 9 bases between the germline ends. Looked up from germline, CDR1 is MDHEN and CDR2 is SYDVKM. As DNA, the CDR3 is TGTGCCAGCAGTTTCGGCCAGTTCTACGAGCAGTACTTC. This codes for CASSFGQFYEQYF.

The sample holds a few counts of this clonotype. The V and J genes are TRBV5-1 and TRBJ2-5, with 11 positions matching TRBD2. The CDR3 consists of 18 residues. J gave up 7 bases and V 0 bases, and 14 bases lay outside the gene matches. Germline CDR1 SGHRS, CDR2 YFSETQ. The CDR3 coding sequence is TGCGCCAGCAGCTTGGACCAGGTAGCGGGAGGGCCTCCGCTGACCCAGTACTTC. Translating gives CASSLDQVAGGPPLTQYF. Complete variable domain (other parts from reference TRBV5-1 and TRBJ2-5): KAGVTQTPRYLIKTRGQQVTLSCSPISGHRSVSWYQQTPGQGLQFLFEYFSETQRNKGNFPGRFSGRQFSNSRSEMNVSTLELGDSALYLCASSLDQVAGGPPLTQYFGPGTRLLVL.